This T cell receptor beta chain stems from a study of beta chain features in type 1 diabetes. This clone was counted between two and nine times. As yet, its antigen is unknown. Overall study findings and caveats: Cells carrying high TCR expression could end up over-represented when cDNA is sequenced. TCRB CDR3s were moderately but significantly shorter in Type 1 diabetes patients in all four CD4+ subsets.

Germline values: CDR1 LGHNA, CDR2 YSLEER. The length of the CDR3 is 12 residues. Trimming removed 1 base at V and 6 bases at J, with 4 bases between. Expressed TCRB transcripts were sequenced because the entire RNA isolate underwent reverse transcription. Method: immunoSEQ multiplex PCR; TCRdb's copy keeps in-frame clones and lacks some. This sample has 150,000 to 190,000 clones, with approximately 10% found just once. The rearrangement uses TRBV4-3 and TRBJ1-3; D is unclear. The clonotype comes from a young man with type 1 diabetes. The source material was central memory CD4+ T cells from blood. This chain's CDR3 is CASSQGLNTIYF. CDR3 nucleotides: TGCGCCAGCAGCCAAGGACTAAACACCATATATTTT.